This T cell receptor (beta chain) comes out of a study of shared clonotypes between healthy human individuals. At the level of the study: Those who served as donors were a couple of women and a few men between the ages of 18 and 49.

Comment on this clone: Other DNA sequences within the sample encode an identical CDR3.

Here immunoSEQ multiplex PCR was the method, and the copy in TCRdb shows in-frame clones only, minus some. The sample shows hundreds of thousands of clones, roughly 98% of them seen only once. The CDR3 is 14 amino acids. Germline V gene lookup returns CDR1 PRHDT and CDR2 FYEKMQ (reference sequence). Trimming removed 0 bases from V and 4 bases from J, with 7 bases in between. Naive CD8 cells were CD45RO-negative, positively selected for CCR7, excluding terminally differentiated effector memory CD45RA+ cells. This clonotype was obtained from a man between 25 and 39 years old in good health. The chain has TRBV13 and TRBJ1-5; D possibly corresponds to TRBD1 (5 bases). Specimen: naive CD8+ T cells sorted from blood. CDR3 amino acids: CASSLGDSNQPQHF. DNA for the CDR3: TGTGCCAGCAGCTTAGGCGACAGTAATCAGCCCCAGCATTTT.